This TCR beta chain was recovered during a study of shared clonotypes between healthy human individuals (dated by TCRdb to 2018 to 2021). A note on the overall study: A few men and a couple of women, aged 18 to 49 years, made up the cohort. For each donor, three plates each were used for CD4 naive and CD4 memory, two plates were used for CD8 naive, and one plate was used for CD8 memory. To estimate repertoire size and how much clonotype sharing occurs between individuals, the study deeply sequenced the blood TCR repertoires of 4 to 6 healthy adults. To increase sequencing depth and limit assay-specific biases, different laboratories used diverse techniques to prepare libraries and sequence TCR repertoires. Leukapheresis yielded between about 0.9 and 8.9 billion PBMCs per donor.

Using the deep immunoSEQ assay, multiplex PCR amplified TCR CDR3 regions from genomic DNA. Extracted genomic DNA from each cell subset was spread evenly across all wells of several immunoSEQ 96-well plates, with each plate serving as a replicate. Each replicate PCR for sorted subsets received roughly 0.2 ug genomic DNA, equal to 28,000 or so T cell genomes. The purified libraries were quantified using a Qubit 3.0 fluorometer, sized with a Bioanalyzer 2100, and then quantified again using the KAPA Library Quantification kit. Every immunoSEQ 96-well plate was sequenced on a separate single-read 150-cycle Illumina NextSeq 550 flow cell. The source study handled its data this way. Because the immunoSEQ output included only junctional sequences and no quality scores, the filtering could not be the same as the filtering used for full-length reads. To assign V/J genes and CDR3, sequences were annotated using PyIR, a Python wrapper for IgBLAST v1.9, with IMGT germline references. Any read was removed if the V/J assignment was weak (E-value above 1e-6), the CDR3 was missing, or the read contained stop codons, out-of-frame junctions, or ambiguous translated residues. V3J clonotypes were defined as sequences sharing the same inferred V gene, J gene, and CDR3 amino acid sequence. Percentage overlap between repertoires was computed as shared unique clonotypes divided by the size of the smaller repertoire. Three approaches were used to assess repertoire richness: RTK rarefaction, the Chao1 estimator, and Recon v2.1 estimates of unobserved clonotypes. OLGA was used to compute generation probabilities for all TCRbeta clonotypes that the gDNA method yielded from a handful of donors. This is the immuneACCESS table as TCRdb keeps it, with only in-frame sequences that have V and J called. A part of the clones is gone; compared with another copy, unresolved V genes explain less than half, and the rest is unexplained. V and J calls and clone size are as listed in that table; D and trimming were resolved from the DNA. The sample table lists some 2.1 million clones, 90% to 95% of them with a count of one. 0.1% to 0.15% of the sample goes to the ten largest clones.

About this clone: Its antigen remains unidentified. Nothing much larger sits one base from this clone, and base qualities are not available. Other DNA variants within this sample encode the same CDR3.

The donors were healthy, HIV-negative adults with no recently reported acute infections or vaccinations. Only Caucasian adults living in Nashville, Tennessee, USA were represented among the donors. CD4+ T cells were enriched by magnetic negative selection, after which naive cells were positively selected on CD45RA and the negative fraction was taken as the memory subset. Blood was collected by leukapheresis, and PBMCs were isolated by Ficoll-Histopaque density gradient centrifugation and then cryopreserved in liquid nitrogen vapor phase. Purity and quantity of every magnetically sorted T cell population were checked by analytical flow cytometry. Genomic DNA was isolated from each sorted fraction and quantified by UV absorbance on a Nanodrop 2000c. Points the paper makes about the study in general: Based on pairwise subsampling, the degree of clonotype sharing among donors was expected to be affected by sequencing depth. Estimated clonotype richness was generally larger for naive than for memory subsets. Because the study included a small number of donors, the genetic and exposure-history diversity represented was limited. Sharing across several donors was observed for approximately 5% of naive CD4, 3% to 3.5% of naive CD8, roughly 2.3% of memory CD4, and approximately 0.41% of memory CD8 clonotypes. Sampling was restricted to blood, and TCR repertoires in tissues likely differ from the TCR repertoires found in blood. Compared with non-shared clonotypes, the clonotypes found in all four sorted-subset donors had higher generation probabilities. Even with the large sequencing depth, rarefaction of the sorted-subset datasets indicated that sequencing was incomplete.

The CDR3 numbers 14 residues from cysteine through phenylalanine. The retained sequence is limited to the CDR3, 42 bases, with the frame set at the first base. Trimming accounts for 4 bases at V and 6 bases at J, while the number of junction bases matched to no gene is 4. The CDR1 and CDR2 encoded by the germline V gene are SGHRS and YFSETQ. The source of this sequence is a man between 18 and 29 years old in good health. The sequenced sample was naive CD4+ T cells sorted from blood. This specimen's cell subset or site label, interpreted: CD45RA+ positively selected. The rearranged segments are TRBV5-1 and TRBJ1-4, with 9 junctional bases fitting TRBD1. This receptor carries the CDR3 CASSGGQGHEKLFF. In nucleotides, the sequence is TGCGCCAGCAGCGGGGGACAGGGTCATGAAAAACTGTTTTTT. The CDR3, completed at both ends by the reference TRBV5-1 and TRBJ1-4 genes, gives the full variable domain KAGVTQTPRYLIKTRGQQVTLSCSPISGHRSVSWYQQTPGQGLQFLFEYFSETQRNKGNFPGRFSGRQFSNSRSEMNVSTLELGDSALYLCASSGGQGHEKLFFGSGTQLSVL.